This entry describes one T cell receptor beta chain. Its antigen remains unknown. This CDR3 comprises 15 residues. The V gene's germline CDR1 is MDHEN and CDR2 SYDVKM. With V trimmed by 6 bases and J by 3 bases, 8 bases remained unmatched. This specimen comes from a study of shared clonotypes between healthy human individuals. Across the whole study: CD4 naive and CD4 memory each took three plates per donor, while CD8 naive took two and CD8 memory one.

Only CD45RO-negative cells positively selected for CCR7 counted as naive CD8 cells, so terminally differentiated effector memory CD45RA+ cells were excluded. Study results and caveats: Naive subsets usually exceeded memory subsets in estimated richness. Naive CD4 clonotype sharing across several donors was 4% to 5.5%.

The authors ran the assay at deep level. The assay was immunoSEQ multiplex PCR, and TCRdb's table has in-frame clones only and misses some. The table has 1.5 million to 2.5 million clones, about 95% seen once. The chain recombines TRBV28 with TRBJ2-5; 9 nucleotides line up with TRBD2. The sample taken for sequencing was naive CD8+ T cells sorted from blood. This TCR was sampled from a man aged 18-30 years in good health. The CDR3 loop reads CASSTTGTSKETQYF. In DNA, the CDR3 is TGTGCCAGCAGCACAACCGGGACTAGCAAAGAGACCCAGTACTTC. The variable domain in full, with the rest retrieved from reference TRBV28 and TRBJ2-5, is DVKVTQSSRYLVKRTGEKVFLECVQDMDHENMFWYRQDPGLGLRLIYFSYDVKMKEKGDIPEGYSVSREKKERFSLILESASTNQTSMYLCASSTTGTSKETQYFGPGTRLLVL.